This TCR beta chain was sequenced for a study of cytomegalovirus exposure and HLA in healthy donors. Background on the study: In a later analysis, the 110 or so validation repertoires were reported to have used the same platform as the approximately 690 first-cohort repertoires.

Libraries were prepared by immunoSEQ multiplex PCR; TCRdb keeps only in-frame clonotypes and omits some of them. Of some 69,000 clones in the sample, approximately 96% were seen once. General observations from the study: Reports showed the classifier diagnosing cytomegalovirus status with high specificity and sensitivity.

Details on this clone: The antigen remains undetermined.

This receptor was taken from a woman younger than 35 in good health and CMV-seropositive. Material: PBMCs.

CDR3 amino acids: CASRGRDRGTNSPLHF. The CDR3 nucleotides are TGTGCCAGCAGGGGGCGGGACAGGGGGACTAATTCACCCCTCCACTTT. The chain has TRBV27 and TRBJ1-6; 11 nucleotides line up with TRBD1. This CDR3 comprises 16 residues. The V and J ends lost 6 bases and 6 bases, in that order; junction bases with no gene match: 7. Looked up from germline, CDR1 is MNHEY and CDR2 is SMNVEV (reference sequence).